Following are 21 T cell receptor beta chains from one sample sequenced in a study of response to subunit inactivated influenza vaccine. In TCRdb, the RT-PCR reads were re-called with MiXCR into one record per CDR3 protein. The repertoire includes 860,000 or so distinct CDR3 sequences, roughly 20% of them detected once, and 9.5% to 13% sits in the top ten. The sequencing here drew on PBMCs from blood, taken more than 4 days after vaccination. The receptors originated from a man aged 50 or older who received an inactivated influenza vaccine.

The chain recombines TRBV11-3 with TRBJ2-2, with 7 bases identical to TRBD1. CDR1 and CDR2 (germline): SGHNT, YENEEA. The J segment lost 5 bases and the V segment lost 3 bases, leaving 9 bases of the junction unmatched. This CDR3 has 16 amino acids. This CDR3 reads CASSFEGAHRTGELFF. CDR3 sequence (DNA): TGTGCCAGCAGCTTTGAGGGGGCGCATCGGACCGGGGAGCTGTTTTTT.

There are a few counts of this clonotype. V is TRBV4-2 and J is TRBJ2-1, with 8 bases identical to TRBD2. The germline V gene has CDR1 LGHNA and CDR2 YNFKEQ. This CDR3 contains 16 residues. J was trimmed by 4 bases and V by 3 bases; bases with no gene match: 8. This CDR3 reads CASSHQAGAGYNEQFF. CDR3 DNA: TGTGCCAGCAGCCACCAAGCGGGAGCGGGATACAATGAGCAGTTCTTC.

The gene calls are TRBV29-1 and TRBJ1-1; D gene uncertain. V lost 7 bases, J lost 3 bases, and 12 bases lay in between. Germline V lookup: CDR1 SQVTM, CDR2 ANQGSEA. This CDR3 contains 12 residues. DNA of the CDR3: TGCAGCGCCCAGACACTGTACACTGAAGCTTTCTTT. As protein: CSAQTLYTEAFF.

This chain uses TRBV12-3 or TRBV12-4 with TRBJ1-1, with TRBD1 identical over 7 bases. This CDR3 spans 17 amino acids. Trimming took 1 base from V and 2 from J; bases not matched to a gene: 10. Here the CDR3 DNA reads TGTGCCAGCAGTTTAGGAGGCAGGGGGGCTCTCAACACTGAAGCTTTCTTT. Translation gives CASSLGGRGALNTEAFF.

This chain joins TRBV15 and TRBJ2-3, with D uncertain. The V end was cut by 0 bases, the J end by 5 bases, with 9 bases between. Per the germline V gene, CDR1 is LNHNV and CDR2 is YYDKDF (reference sequence). The CDR3 loop spans 14 amino acids. The CDR3 DNA is TGTGCCACCAGCAGAGATCTTTTTTTAGATACGCAGTATTTT. This codes for CATSRDLFLDTQYF.

This clonotype was counted many times. The genes are TRBV6-4 and TRBJ1-2, with a possible D match to TRBD1 (5 bases). Germline lookup yields CDR1 MRHNA and CDR2 SNTAGT. CDR3 length: 16 amino acids. Trimming pared 6 bases from V and 7 bases from J, leaving 24 bases between. CDR3 amino acids: CASSAGTTNQKGGYTF. CDR3 DNA sequence: TGTGCCAGCAGCGCCGGGACTACCAACCAAAAGGGTGGCTACACCTTC.

This clonotype was seen only a few times. The gene calls are TRBV15 and TRBJ2-7; 7 bases line up with TRBD2. Germline CDR1 and CDR2: LNHNV and YYDKDF (reference sequence). Trimming took 3 bases from V and 6 from J; bases not matched to a gene: 5. CDR3 size: 13 residues. The CDR3 nucleotides are TGTGCCACCAGCAGGTCCCGGGAGGTCGAGCAGTACTTC. It translates to CATSRSREVEQYF.

The V and J genes are TRBV9 and TRBJ2-3; 8 bases align to TRBD2. The CDR3 length is 14 residues. V trimming: 0 bases; J trimming: 14 bases; junction bases outside the gene matches: 11. Per germline, CDR1 SGDLS and CDR2 YYNGEE. The CDR3 DNA is TGTGCCAGCAGCGTAGCGTTGGCGGGGGGCGCCTTGTATTTT. It encodes CASSVALAGGALYF.

This clonotype was seen a few times. The V gene is TRBV7-2, the J gene TRBJ1-6; D remains unclear. This CDR3 contains 15 residues. The germline V gene has CDR1 SGHTA and CDR2 FQGNSA. The germline V and J ends were trimmed by 1 base and 3 bases, with 7 bases remaining between them. Written as DNA, the CDR3 is TGTGCCAGCAGCTTAGGCGGCGTCTATAATTCACCCCTCCACTTT. It translates to CASSLGGVYNSPLHF.

The J gene is TRBJ2-1, the V gene TRBV20-1; the match to TRBD2 covers 9 bases. Germline V gene data show CDR1 as DFQATT and CDR2 as SNEGSKA (reference sequence). Trimming took 3 bases from V and 8 from J; bases not matched to a gene: 8. The CDR3 covers 14 residues. This chain's CDR3 is CSASRRGLADEQFF. The DNA of the CDR3 is TGCAGTGCTAGCAGGAGGGGACTAGCCGATGAGCAGTTCTTC.

This clonotype was seen a few times. The J gene is TRBJ2-3, the V gene TRBV28, with 14 positions matching TRBD2. Germline V gene sequence: CDR1 MDHEN, CDR2 SYDVKM. Losses at the gene ends were 6 bases for V and 4 bases for J; bases not matched to a gene: 15. This CDR3 comprises 19 residues. The CDR3 bases are TGTGCCAGCAGGTCACTACTGGGGGGGACTAGCGGGAGAGCAGATACGCAGTATTTT. Translation: CASRSLLGGTSGRADTQYF. The complete variable domain, with remaining parts taken from reference TRBV28 and TRBJ2-3, reads DVKVTQSSRYLVKRTGEKVFLECVQDMDHENMFWYRQDPGLGLRLIYFSYDVKMKEKGDIPEGYSVSREKKERFSLILESASTNQTSMYLCASRSLLGGTSGRADTQYFGPGTRLTVL.

This chain links TRBV29-1 with TRBJ1-1; 9 bases map to TRBD1. The germline V gene has CDR1 SQVTM and CDR2 ANQGSEA. Germline trimming cut 3 bases from V and 3 bases from J; bases unmatched to any gene: 5. This CDR3 is 14 amino acids long. The CDR3 reads CSVDYRGRYTEAFF. DNA for the CDR3: TGCAGCGTTGACTACAGGGGGCGATACACTGAAGCTTTCTTT.

The chain employs TRBV15 and TRBJ2-2; TRBD2 might be the D (6 bases). Germline V gives CDR1 LNHNV, CDR2 YYDKDF (reference sequence). The CDR3 contains 17 residues. Trimming shortened V by 2 bases and J by 2 bases, and 15 bases separated the two germline ends. CDR3 in DNA: TGTGCCACCAGCAGACGCCCGGGGACTCGAAACACCGGGGAGCTGTTTTTT. Translation gives CATSRRPGTRNTGELFF.

The genes are TRBV10-3 and TRBJ2-6; D may be TRBD1 or TRBD2 (5 bases each). CDR1 ENHRY and CDR2 SYGVKD come from the germline V gene. V lost 4 bases and J lost 0, with 16 bases in between. CDR3 length: 18 residues. CDR3 sequence: CAISGSAGGPSGANVLTF. The CDR3, as DNA: TGTGCCATCAGTGGTAGCGCTGGGGGACCCTCTGGGGCCAACGTCCTGACTTTC.

This clonotype has more than one count but fewer than ten. The chain couples TRBV7-2 to TRBJ2-1; D remains unclear. Trimming took 1 base from V and 8 from J, leaving 15 bases between them. Germline V gene data show CDR1 as SGHTA and CDR2 as FQGNSA. This CDR3 has 15 residues. For the CDR3, the DNA is TGTGCCAGCAGCTTAGAGCGCGGTTGGGGTTATGAGCAGTTCTTC. This codes for CASSLERGWGYEQFF.

This clonotype was found many times. The rearrangement joins TRBV12-3 or TRBV12-4 to TRBJ2-7, with D perhaps matching TRBD1 (6 bases). The CDR3 contains 13 residues. V was trimmed by 6 bases and J by 3 bases, leaving 12 bases between them. DNA for the CDR3: TGTGCCAGCAGCCAGGGGATCTTCTACGAGCAGTACTTC. Protein: CASSQGIFYEQYF.

The chain's CDR3 is CASSLGGTGGYGYTF. The CDR3 DNA reads as TGTGCCAGCAGCTTAGGCGGGACAGGGGGTTACGGCTACACCTTC. This sequence joins TRBV7-8 and TRBJ1-2; TRBD1 aligns across 11 bases. There are 15 residues in the CDR3. CDR1 SGHVS and CDR2 FQNEAQ come from the germline V gene. Trimming removed 1 base from V and 8 bases from J; junction bases left unmatched: 6.

The chain recombines TRBV10-1 with TRBJ2-2; the D gene could be TRBD1 or TRBD2 (5 bases each). The CDR3 consists of 12 residues. The germline gives CDR1 WNHNN, CDR2 SYGVQD (reference sequence). Trimming left V 9 bases short and J 4 bases short, with 9 bases between. The DNA of the CDR3 is TGCGCCAGTGTTGGGGGCACCGGGGAGCTGTTTTTT. Its protein product is CASVGGTGELFF.

In DNA form, the CDR3 reads TGTGCTAGTGGTTTGGTGGGTCGCGAGGGCTACACCTTC. This codes for CASGLVGREGYTF. The V call is TRBV12-5, the J call TRBJ1-2, with D unresolved. The germline V and J ends were trimmed by 0 bases and 8 bases, with 10 bases remaining between them. Germline-derived CDR1 and CDR2 are LGHNT and FRNRAP. The CDR3 contains 13 residues.

The rearrangement links TRBV12-3 or TRBV12-4 to TRBJ2-7; D unresolved. V gave up 2 bases and J gave up 2 bases, with 4 bases separating them. The CDR3 runs 12 residues. The CDR3, as DNA: TGTGCCAGCAGTTTACTAACCTACGAGCAGTACTTC. Its translation is CASSLLTYEQYF.

The genes are TRBV4-3 and TRBJ2-5; no definite D call. Germline V CDR1 and CDR2: LGHNA, YSLEER. The ends were cut back, 0 bases at V and 5 bases at J, with 10 bases in the middle. The CDR3 has 14 residues. CDR3 residues: CASSQDLAEETQYF. CDR3 bases: TGCGCCAGCAGCCAAGACCTGGCGGAGGAGACCCAGTACTTC.